The 8 T cell receptor beta chains listed next were all sequenced from one sample in a study of OX40 agonist ivuxolimab in advanced cancers. Here immunoSEQ multiplex PCR was the method, and the copy in TCRdb shows in-frame clones only, minus some. The sample carries tens of thousands of clones, around 74% recorded once. The sample consisted of CD4+ or CD8+ T cells sorted from blood, taken in a trial of the OX40 agonist ivuxolimab. Receptor source: an adult with an advanced solid tumor such as melanoma, head and neck, liver or kidney cancer.

The chain combines TRBV6-5 with TRBJ2-7; TRBD1 aligns across 8 bases. Germline CDR1 is MNHEY and CDR2 is SVGAGI. The V segment lost 6 bases and the J segment 11 bases; nucleotides outside the gene matches: 15. The CDR3 length is 14 residues. CDR3 in amino acids: CASRSPGQVGSEYF. CDR3 sequence (DNA): TGTGCCAGCAGGTCCCCGGGACAGGTGGGATCGGAGTACTTC.

The CDR3 loop is CASSPRRAKQRETQYF. The CDR3 nucleotides are TGTGCCAGCTCACCACGCCGGGCTAAGCAGCGGGAGACCCAGTACTTC. The chain has TRBV18 and TRBJ2-5, with a possible D match to TRBD2 (5 bases). This CDR3 region has 16 residues. V lost 1 base, J lost 5 bases, and 17 bases lay in between. Germline loops: CDR1 KGHSH, CDR2 LQKENI.

The V gene is TRBV4-3, the J gene TRBJ1-4, with 7 positions matching TRBD1. J lost 5 bases, V lost 0 bases, and 6 bases had no gene match. Germline lookup yields CDR1 LGHNA and CDR2 YSLEER. The CDR3 has 16 amino acids. The CDR3 spells CASSQDGQALNEKLFF. The DNA for the CDR3 is TGCGCCAGCAGCCAAGACGGACAGGCCCTGAATGAAAAACTGTTTTTT.

This sequence joins TRBV7-2 and TRBJ1-5; unclear D gene. V lost 2 bases to trimming and J lost 0 bases, with 11 bases between them. The CDR3 sequence is 16 residues long. Germline V lookup: CDR1 SGHTA, CDR2 FQGNSA. CDR3 loop: CASSLNGVYSNQPQHF. The DNA of the CDR3 is TGTGCCAGCAGCTTAAATGGAGTCTATAGCAATCAGCCCCAGCATTTT.

The CDR3 DNA sequence: TGTGCCACCGCCCTCGGACCGCTCGGGGATGAGCAGTTCTTC. Translated: CATALGPLGDEQFF. The chain couples TRBV10-3 to TRBJ2-1; TRBD2 is a possible D gene (5 bases). V lost 10 bases, J lost 8 bases, and 21 bases lay in between. The germline V gene encodes CDR1 ENHRY and CDR2 SYGVKD. The CDR3 covers 14 residues.

This clone was counted between two and nine times. The chain couples TRBV30 to TRBJ2-5; a weak D match, TRBD2 (6 bases). The CDR3 extends over 12 amino acids. CDR1 is GTSNPN, CDR2 SVGIG, per germline (reference sequence). V was shortened by 2 bases and J by 4 bases, with 8 bases between the two germline ends. The DNA for the CDR3 is TGTGCCTGGAGTATGGGGGGAGAGACCCAGTACTTC. It encodes CAWSMGGETQYF.

This clone came up a few times. V is TRBV2 and J is TRBJ2-7, with D unclear. Trimming removed 7 bases from V and 0 bases from J, with 7 bases in between. This CDR3 is built from 12 residues. The germline V gene has CDR1 SNHLY and CDR2 FYNNEI. CDR3 bases: TGTGCCAGCAAGACTGACTCCTACGAGCAGTACTTC. This gives the protein CASKTDSYEQYF. The whole variable domain, filled in from reference TRBV2 and TRBJ2-7, reads EPEVTQTPSHQVTQMGQEVILRCVPISNHLYFYWYRQILGQKVEFLVSFYNNEISEKSEIFDDQFSVERPDGSNFTLKIRSTKLEDSAMYFCASKTDSYEQYFGPGTRLTVT.

The count of this clone is one. The chain employs TRBV5-1 and TRBJ2-6; no firm D call. Trimming shortened V by 4 bases and J by 0 bases, and 8 bases separated the two germline ends. CDR1 and CDR2 (germline): SGHRS, YFSETQ. The CDR3 is 15 residues long. Here the CDR3 reads CASSLGNSGANVLTF. CDR3 coding DNA: TGCGCCAGCAGCCTGGGGAACTCTGGGGCCAACGTCCTGACTTTC.